This T cell receptor beta chain was recovered during a study of blood T cell repertoires in COVID-19. Turning to the study itself: Samples taken during acute and convalescent COVID-19 were collected in the United States, Italy and Spain. The analysed material was cDNA or gDNA that came from T cells, B-cell-depleted T cells, or PBMCs.

Germline-derived CDR1 and CDR2 are SSHAT and FNYEAQ (reference sequence). The CDR3 covers 14 residues. In the original workflow: Nucleated cell counts were estimated from reference gene primer amplification. The table came from immunoSEQ multiplex PCR; TCRdb's copy has only in-frame clones and leaves some out. The D gene and trimming were derived from the DNA, and the V and J assignments and clone size from that table. The data hold roughly 76,000 clones, with roughly 90% observed a single time. Note on this clone: A junction boundary mismatches the germline segment, possibly from a read error.

The sequenced sample was peripheral blood. The chain carries TRBV7-7 and TRBJ2-2; possibly TRBD1 for D (6 bases). The sequence was obtained from a man aged 65 to 85 with active or convalescent COVID-19. This chain's CDR3 is CASSLAGGPGELFF. CDR3 nucleotide sequence: TGTGCTAGCAGCTTAGCTGGGGGCCCCGGGGAGCTGTTTTTT.